This T cell receptor beta chain was found in a study of blood T cells in healthy people across ages. General study results and limits: The study regarded diversity estimates from one million T cells as underestimates. Older individuals had lower TCR beta diversity per million T cells (the decline was roughly linear).

Comment on this clonotype: Its cognate antigen is unknown.

The CDR3 has 15 residues. V lost 2 bases to trimming and J lost 10 bases; unmatched junction nucleotides: 15. In germline, CDR1 is SGHKS, CDR2 YYEKEE (reference sequence). Healthy Caucasian individuals from Russia aged roughly 6 to 90 were enrolled as donors. Combining a sample-barcoded 5' primer with a J-beta primer mix, a second PCR ran for roughly 7 to 11 cycles. Researchers report that a template-switch adaptor with 12 random nucleotides tagged each cDNA molecule. TCRdb reanalysed the 5' RACE reads using MiXCR and keeps one entry per CDR3 protein. The sample holds about a million distinct CDR3 sequences, roughly 48% seen once.

The sequenced material came from blood. The chain employs TRBV5-5 and TRBJ2-7; TRBD1 matches at 7 bases. The sequence derives from a man aged 25 to 45 in good health. CDR3 DNA: TGTGCCAGCAGCTTAGTACAGGGGAAGATTATGGCCCAGTACTTC. This translates into CASSLVQGKIMAQYF.